Listed below are T cell receptor beta chains from one sample, sequenced in a study of cytomegalovirus exposure and HLA in healthy donors. Only in-frame clones appear in the TCRdb table, and some are missing; sequencing was by immunoSEQ multiplex PCR. The sample holds roughly 180,000 clones, over 65% seen once. Sequenced sample: PBMCs. Source of these receptors: a man between 18 and 35 years old in good health and CMV-seronegative. Both conserved end residues are part of each CDR3. The D gene is left open where the match is weak. Some rows have no size entry. The others give once, few or many, or a class for an expanded clone.

j_call clone_size v_call d_call cdr3_nt cdr3_aa
TRBJ1-2 . TRBV30 . TGTGCCTGGAGTGTTTCAGGGTTCTATGGCTACACCTTC CAWSVSGFYGYTF
TRBJ2-5 few TRBV4-1 TRBD2 TGCGCCAGCAGCCAGCCGACTAGCAGCCAAGAGACCCAGTACTTC CASSQPTSSQETQYF
TRBJ2-7 . TRBV25-1 TRBD1 TGTGCCAGCAGTGAATACGGGGACAGGACTTACTACGAGCAGTACTTC CASSEYGDRTYYEQYF
TRBJ1-2 . TRBV30 . TGTGCCTGGAGGCCCGACTCTAACTATGGCTACACCTTC CAWRPDSNYGYTF
TRBJ1-2 . TRBV6-5 . TGTGCCAGCAGTTACTCCATACAGGGAGTTTATGGCTACACCTTC CASSYSIQGVYGYTF
TRBJ1-2 . TRBV18 TRBD1 TGTGCCAGCTCACCACTCCCGAGACAGGGCCATAGTAACTATGGCTACACCTTC CASSPLPRQGHSNYGYTF
TRBJ2-7 . TRBV30 . TGTGCCTGGAATACTTGGGGGCAGAACAGTCGTCTCGAGCAGTACTTC CAWNTWGQNSRLEQYF
TRBJ1-5 . TRBV6-1 . TGTGCCAGCAGCGGACAATATAGCAATCAGCCCCAGCATTTT CASSGQYSNQPQHF
TRBJ2-7 . TRBV5-1 . TGCGCCAGCAGCCTCACCCTCATAGTAATTGGTTACGAGCAGTACTTC CASSLTLIVIGYEQYF
TRBJ2-7 . TRBV4-2 TRBD2 TGTGCCAGCAGCCAATTCCCTAGCGGGAGCTCCTACGAGCAGTACTTC CASSQFPSGSSYEQYF
TRBJ2-5 . TRBV4-2 . TGTGCCAGCAGCCCTTCTTACCAAGAGACCCAGTACTTC CASSPSYQETQYF
TRBJ1-4 once TRBV4-1 TRBD1 TGCGCCAGCAGCCAAGGGGTTTTACAGGGGAGGAGTTATGAAAAACTGTTTTTT CASSQGVLQGRSYEKLFF
TRBJ2-7 once TRBV30 . TGTGCCTGGAGCCTATCGGACACATACGAGCAGTACTTC CAWSLSDTYEQYF
TRBJ1-2 . TRBV25-1 TRBD1 TGTGCCAGCAGAAGCCCGACAGGGGGTCGCTATGGCTACACCTTC CASRSPTGGRYGYTF
TRBJ2-7 . TRBV30 . TGTGCCTGGAGTGACAGGGCTGCCTACGAGCAGTACTTC CAWSDRAAYEQYF
TRBJ2-7 . TRBV5-6 . TGTGCCAGCAGCTTGGGGAGTGAAGTCTACGAGCAGTACTTC CASSLGSEVYEQYF
TRBJ2-5 few TRBV27 TRBD2 TGTGCCAGCAGTTTCGGGGGGTTCCAAGAGACCCAGTACTTC CASSFGGFQETQYF
TRBJ2-3 . TRBV2 . TGTGCCAGCAGAAGGGAGGGGGTGACGCAGTATTTT CASRREGVTQYF
TRBJ2-5 . TRBV5-1 . TGCGCCAGCAGCTTGGGACTTAGGGAGACCCAGTACTTC CASSLGLRETQYF
TRBJ2-3 . TRBV5-1 TRBD2 TGCGCCAGCAGCTTCGGGACGGGGGGGCACACAGATACGCAGTATTTT CASSFGTGGHTDTQYF